The clone carrying this TCR beta chain was observed a handful of times. Antigen unknown. The data derive from a study of beta chain features in type 1 diabetes. Expressed TCRB transcripts were sequenced because the isolated RNA had all been reverse transcribed beforehand. Clones were sequenced by immunoSEQ multiplex PCR, and TCRdb holds only the in-frame ones, with some missing. The repertoire has about 140,000 clones, roughly 10% of them found once; the top ten carry 0.65%. General observations from the study: Moderate but significant shortening of TCRB CDR3s was recorded in all four CD4+ subsets from Type 1 diabetes patients. In the patient group, naive, central memory and Treg TCRB repertoires seemed more alike than in the healthy donor group.

Germline V gene data show CDR1 as MGHRA and CDR2 as YSYEKL. The CDR3 covers 16 residues. V shed 1 base, J shed 5 bases, and the junction held 10 bases outside the gene matches. Sequences were obtained from central memory CD4+ T cells from blood. The source is a woman aged 40 to 50 in good health. The chain employs TRBV4-1 and TRBJ2-5; 7 bases are shared with TRBD2. CDR3 coding DNA: TGCGCCAGCAGCCAAGCCTCTGGGGGGGTCCACGAGACCCAGTACTTC. Translating it yields CASSQASGGVHETQYF.